Listed below are T cell receptor beta chains from one sample, sequenced in a study of T cells after yellow fever vaccination. Each CDR3 protein gets one entry after TCRdb re-called the 5' RACE reads with MiXCR. This table holds under 400,000 distinct CDR3 sequences, 9.5% to 13% found once. The sample consisted of PBMCs, taken on the day of the first yellow fever vaccination. Receptors were obtained from a man aged 18 to 30 who received the YFV17D yellow fever vaccine. The CDR3 runs from the conserved cysteine through the conserved F or W. D genes are given only for firm matches. Clone size is stated in some rows and not others, as once, few, many or a class when expanded.

TRBD1,TRBJ1-1,TRBV29-1,few,TGCAGCGTCCTTGGACAGGGGGATGTAGTGACTGAAGCTTTCTTT,CSVLGQGDVVTEAFF
-,TRBJ1-2,TRBV7-8,-,TGTGCCAGCAGTTTTCGGGAGCTAAGCTATGGCTACACCTTC,CASSFRELSYGYTF
-,TRBJ1-2,TRBV4-3,many,TGCGCCAGCAGCCAAGGAGGGACTAACTATGGCTACACCTTC,CASSQGGTNYGYTF
-,TRBJ1-5,TRBV20-1,few,TGCAGTGCTAGGGGGCAGGTGGTGGAGCCCCAGCATTTT,CSARGQVVEPQHF
-,TRBJ2-6,TRBV29-1,few,TGCAGCGTTGCTAGCCTCTCTGGGGCCAACGTCCTGACTTTC,CSVASLSGANVLTF
TRBD1,TRBJ2-6,TRBV12-3/TRBV12-4,many,TGTGCCTCACACGCGGGACAGGGTTTTTCTGGGGCCAACGTCCTGACTTTC,CASHAGQGFSGANVLTF
TRBD1,TRBJ1-5,TRBV5-1,many,TGCGCCAGCAGCTCAGGACAGGGGGACAATCAGCCCCAGCATTTT,CASSSGQGDNQPQHF
-,TRBJ2-3,TRBV4-2,many,TGTGCCAGCACGAACGGGGTCGGCACAGATACGCAGTATTTT,CASTNGVGTDTQYF
-,TRBJ2-7,TRBV13,many,TGTGCCAGCAGCTTAGAACGCCCGGGTGCTAGCTCCTACGAGCAGTACTTC,CASSLERPGASSYEQYF
TRBD2,TRBJ2-2,TRBV12-5,few,TGTGCTAGTGCAGCCGGACTAGCTACTAACACCGGGGAGCTGTTTTTT,CASAAGLATNTGELFF
-,TRBJ2-5,TRBV12-3/TRBV12-4,few,TGTGCCAGCAGTTTAGTGGGGAAGGAGGCCCAGTACTTC,CASSLVGKEAQYF
-,TRBJ1-2,TRBV10-3,few,TGTGCCTCGGGGTCGGCACTACCTTCTAACTATGGCTACACCTTC,CASGSALPSNYGYTF
-,TRBJ2-3,TRBV2,-,TGTGCCAGCAATTCGGAGGGCGATACGCAGTATTTT,CASNSEGDTQYF
TRBD1,TRBJ2-5,TRBV4-1,few,TGCGCCAGCAGCCACGGGGACAGCCCCGATGAGACCCAGTACTTC,CASSHGDSPDETQYF
TRBD2,TRBJ2-1,TRBV5-6,few,TGTGCCAGCAGCTTGGTAGCGGGGGGCGCTGAGCAGTTCTTC,CASSLVAGGAEQFF
-,TRBJ2-5,TRBV4-1,-,TGCGCCAGCAGCCAAGTGGATGCGGAGACCCAGTACTTC,CASSQVDAETQYF
TRBD2,TRBJ2-3,TRBV7-3,few,TGTGCCAGCAGCTTAACACCGACTAGCGGGGGAAGGTTGGATACGCAGTATTTT,CASSLTPTSGGRLDTQYF
-,TRBJ2-2,TRBV2,few,TGTGCCAGCAGTGTTGGGGAAAACACCGGGGAGCTGTTTTTT,CASSVGENTGELFF
TRBD1,TRBJ1-5,TRBV19,few,TGTGCCAGTAGTACGGGACAGGGGGGCAATCAGCCCCAGCATTTT,CASSTGQGGNQPQHF
-,TRBJ2-1,TRBV10-3,-,TGTGCCATCAGCCCTGCGGGCCACAGCTCCTACAATGAGCAGTTCTTC,CAISPAGHSSYNEQFF
-,TRBJ1-1,TRBV29-1,-,TGCAGCGTTGAAGGAAACGGTGAAGCTTTCTTT,CSVEGNGEAFF
-,TRBJ1-5,TRBV30,few,TGTGCCTGGAGTACACTAGATAGCAATCAGCCCCAGCATTTT,CAWSTLDSNQPQHF
-,TRBJ1-5,TRBV12-3/TRBV12-4,few,TGTGCCAGCAGTCGACAGAGACAGCCCCAGCATTTT,CASSRQRQPQHF
-,TRBJ2-7,TRBV12-3/TRBV12-4,few,TGTGCCAGCACGAACTCCTACGAGCAGTACTTC,CASTNSYEQYF
TRBD1,TRBJ2-5,TRBV18,many,TGTGCCAGCTCAACAGGACAGGGGCCGGAGACCCAGTACTTC,CASSTGQGPETQYF
-,TRBJ2-5,TRBV18,-,TGTGCCAGCTCACCACAGGACCCTGGGTTAGGAGAGACCCAGTACTTC,CASSPQDPGLGETQYF
-,TRBJ1-2,TRBV7-9,-,TGTGCCAGCGGGCGGGATACCTATGGCTACACCTTC,CASGRDTYGYTF
TRBD1,TRBJ2-3,TRBV7-2,few,TGTGCCAGCAGCCCCCAACCGGGACAGGGGACGCAGTATTTT,CASSPQPGQGTQYF
TRBD1,TRBJ1-6,TRBV5-1,-,TGCGCCAGCAGCCGGAACAGGGGGCCTAATTCACCCCTCCACTTT,CASSRNRGPNSPLHF
-,TRBJ1-2,TRBV20-1,-,TGCAGTGCTACAAAGTCGGGGTATGGCTACACCTTC,CSATKSGYGYTF
-,TRBJ1-5,TRBV12-3/TRBV12-4,few,TGTGCCAGCAGTTCCCTCATGACGGGGAATCAGCCCCAGCATTTT,CASSSLMTGNQPQHF
TRBD1,TRBJ2-5,TRBV4-1,few,TGCGCCAGCAGCCACCTCGACAGGGGGCAGGAGACCCAGTACTTC,CASSHLDRGQETQYF
-,TRBJ1-2,TRBV20-1,few,TGCAGTGCTAGGGGGACAAATACTAACTATGGCTACACCTTC,CSARGTNTNYGYTF
-,TRBJ1-2,TRBV5-6,-,TGTGCCAGCAGCTTGGGAGACGGAAACGGCTACACCTTC,CASSLGDGNGYTF
-,TRBJ2-5,TRBV29-1,few,TGCAGCGTTGAGGGGGCAGGGCACCAAGAGACCCAGTACTTC,CSVEGAGHQETQYF
-,TRBJ2-7,TRBV29-1,-,TGCAGCGGGTTAGGTGCAGGGGCCCCGTCCTACGAGCAGTACTTC,CSGLGAGAPSYEQYF
-,TRBJ1-2,TRBV30,many,TGTGCCTCGCCCGCAGGCAGAAGGAGGGGCTACACCTTC,CASPAGRRRGYTF
-,TRBJ2-1,TRBV20-1,few,TGCAGTGCTAGAGTAAGCCACAACAATGAGCAGTTCTTC,CSARVSHNNEQFF
-,TRBJ1-6,TRBV30,few,TGTGCCTGGAGTCCTCGGACAGCTTGGAATTCACCCCTCCACTTT,CAWSPRTAWNSPLHF
-,TRBJ2-3,TRBV12-5,-,TGTGCTAGTGGCCGGGACACTATCACAGATACGCAGTATTTT,CASGRDTITDTQYF
-,TRBJ1-2,TRBV6-1,many,TGTGCCAGCAGTGACGGAGGGGAAGGGGGTAACTATGGCTACACCTTC,CASSDGGEGGNYGYTF
-,TRBJ2-1,TRBV7-2,-,TGTGCCAGCAGCCCCGACAGGAACAATGAGCAGTTCTTC,CASSPDRNNEQFF
-,TRBJ1-2,TRBV7-9,few,TGTGCCAGCAGCTTAGGGGGGCGCGATTATGGCTACACCTTC,CASSLGGRDYGYTF
TRBD2,TRBJ2-3,TRBV12-3/TRBV12-4,once,TGTGCCAGCAGTCCCGCCGCGGGGCTAGCGGGGGGCCATCGCACAGATACGCAGTATTTT,CASSPAAGLAGGHRTDTQYF
-,TRBJ1-5,TRBV27,-,TGTGCCAGCAGTTTATGGGCAGGGTCTCGTAATCAGCCCCAGCATTTT,CASSLWAGSRNQPQHF
TRBD2,TRBJ2-5,TRBV7-3,many,TGTGCCAGCAGCCCGGCGGGAAGCGGGGGGCCAGGTCGGGAGACCCAGTACTTC,CASSPAGSGGPGRETQYF
-,TRBJ1-1,TRBV12-3/TRBV12-4,-,TGTGCCAGCAGAGTACTGGGCATATCGACTGAAGCTTTCTTT,CASRVLGISTEAFF
-,TRBJ2-7,TRBV28,few,TGTGCCAGCAGTTTATTTAAGGGGATACGTGCCTACGAGCAGTACTTC,CASSLFKGIRAYEQYF
TRBD2,TRBJ2-3,TRBV4-3,-,TGCGCCAGCAGCCAATCCCTTCCGGCTAGCGGGGATACGCAGTATTTT,CASSQSLPASGDTQYF
-,TRBJ1-2,TRBV12-3/TRBV12-4,few,TGTGCCAGCACTTTCGGGGACAACTATGGCTACACCTTC,CASTFGDNYGYTF